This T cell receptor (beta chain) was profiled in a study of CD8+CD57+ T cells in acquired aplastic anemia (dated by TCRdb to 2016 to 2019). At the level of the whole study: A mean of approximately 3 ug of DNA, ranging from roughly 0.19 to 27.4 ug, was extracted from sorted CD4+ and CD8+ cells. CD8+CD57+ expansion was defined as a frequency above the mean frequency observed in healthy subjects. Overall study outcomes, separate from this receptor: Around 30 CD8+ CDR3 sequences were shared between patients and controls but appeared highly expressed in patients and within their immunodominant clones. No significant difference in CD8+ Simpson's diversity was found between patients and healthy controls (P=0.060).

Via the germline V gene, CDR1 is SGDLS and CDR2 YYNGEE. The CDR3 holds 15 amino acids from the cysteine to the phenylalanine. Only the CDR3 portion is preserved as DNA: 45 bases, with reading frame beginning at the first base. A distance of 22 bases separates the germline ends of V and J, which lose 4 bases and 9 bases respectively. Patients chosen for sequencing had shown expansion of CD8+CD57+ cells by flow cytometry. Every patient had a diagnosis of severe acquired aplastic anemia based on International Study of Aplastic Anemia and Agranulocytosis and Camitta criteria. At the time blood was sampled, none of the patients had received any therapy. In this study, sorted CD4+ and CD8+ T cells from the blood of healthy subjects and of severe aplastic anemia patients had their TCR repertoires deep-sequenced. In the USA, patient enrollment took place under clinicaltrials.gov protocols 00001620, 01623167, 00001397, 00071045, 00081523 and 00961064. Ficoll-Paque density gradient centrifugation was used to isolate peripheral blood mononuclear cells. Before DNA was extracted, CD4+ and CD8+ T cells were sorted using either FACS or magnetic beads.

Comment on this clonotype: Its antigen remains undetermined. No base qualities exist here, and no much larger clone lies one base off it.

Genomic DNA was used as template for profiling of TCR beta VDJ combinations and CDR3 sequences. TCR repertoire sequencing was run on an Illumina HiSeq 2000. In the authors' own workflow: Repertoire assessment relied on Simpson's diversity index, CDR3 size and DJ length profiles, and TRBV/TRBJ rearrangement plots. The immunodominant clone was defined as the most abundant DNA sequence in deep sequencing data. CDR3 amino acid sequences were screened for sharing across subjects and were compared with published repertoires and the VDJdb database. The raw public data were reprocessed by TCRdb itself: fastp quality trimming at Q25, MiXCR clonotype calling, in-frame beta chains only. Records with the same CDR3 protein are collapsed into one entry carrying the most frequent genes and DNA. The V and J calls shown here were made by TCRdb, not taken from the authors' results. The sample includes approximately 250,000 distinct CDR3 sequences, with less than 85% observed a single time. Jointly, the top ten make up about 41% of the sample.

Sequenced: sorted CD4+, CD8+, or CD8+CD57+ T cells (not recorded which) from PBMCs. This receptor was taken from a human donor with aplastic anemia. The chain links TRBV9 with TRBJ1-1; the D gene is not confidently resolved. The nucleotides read TGTGCCAGCAGCTTAGAGCTAGCAGCGAATGATAAAGCTTTCTTT. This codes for CASSLELAANDKAFF.